The text below deals with one TCR beta chain. The antigen remains unidentified. TCRdb ran MiXCR on the 5' RACE reads and lists one entry per CDR3 protein. The sample holds roughly 380,000 distinct CDR3 sequences, 28% seen once. This entry belongs to a study of identical twins' blood T cells. Study-level information: Approximately 50 million reads covered about 6 alpha-chain and about 6 beta-chain libraries.

V was shortened by 7 bases and J by 0 bases, with 9 bases between the two germline ends. The germline CDR1 and CDR2 sequences are LNHNV and YYDKDF (reference sequence). CDR3 length: 13 amino acids. Study outcomes and limitations: Each donor's most abundant TCRbeta clonotypes shared more CDR3 sequences with her twin than unrelated donors. Environmental influences on twin similarity could not be excluded. Twins shared about as many clonotypes as their cloneset sizes predicted.

This sequence originates from a woman between 18 and 50 years old in good health. Material for sequencing was PBMCs. V gene TRBV15 combines with J gene TRBJ1-1; no clear D gene. The CDR3 loop reads CATIGEMNTEAFF. CDR3 in DNA: TGTGCCACCATCGGCGAGATGAACACTGAAGCTTTCTTT.